Included here is one T cell receptor (beta chain) sequence, with context. This sample was taken from a study of OX40 agonist ivuxolimab in advanced cancers. The CDR3 is made up of 13 amino acids. V shed 3 bases and J shed 8 bases, with 10 bases lying between them. Germline values: CDR1 LNHNV, CDR2 YYDKDF (reference sequence). Method: immunoSEQ multiplex PCR; TCRdb's copy keeps in-frame clones and lacks some. The sample shows under 80,000 clones, around 90% of them seen only once. The origin of this receptor is an adult with an advanced solid tumor such as melanoma, head and neck, liver or kidney cancer. The sequences come from CD4+ or CD8+ T cells sorted from blood, collected in a trial of the OX40 agonist ivuxolimab. The rearrangement uses TRBV15 and TRBJ1-4; D gene uncertain. CDR3 loop: CATSRVFGEKLFF. CDR3 in DNA: TGTGCCACCAGCAGGGTTTTTGGCGAAAAACTGTTTTTT.